This T cell receptor (beta chain) stems from a study of vaccination and CD4 T cells after COVID-19. The treatment was: approximately 11-day PBMC culture with coronavirus spike peptide pools or control peptides (ViraFEST assay). Worth noting for this clonotype: Its antigen remains unknown.

Trimming left V 5 bases short and J 5 bases short, with 14 bases between. The CDR3 sequence is 14 residues long. Germline loops: CDR1 WNHNN, CDR2 SYGVQD (reference sequence). Sequencing of cultured CD4+ T cell DNA used the Oncomine TCR Beta short-read assay. TCRdb passed the PCR reads through MiXCR, listing each CDR3 protein once. The table records around 26,000 distinct CDR3 sequences, approximately 44% of them present only once. This TCR was recovered from a human donor who had recovered from COVID-19. J is TRBJ2-3 and V is TRBV10-1; TRBD2 might be the D (5 bases). Sequenced sample: CD4+ T cells from blood, cultured in vitro. CDR3 in amino acids: CASSTGKGRDTQYF. The DNA of the CDR3 is TGCGCCAGCAGTACGGGGAAGGGAAGAGATACGCAGTATTTT.